This T cell receptor beta chain stems from a study of OX40 agonist ivuxolimab in advanced cancers. Only one count was recorded for this clone. The length of the CDR3 is 14 residues. Trimming pared 7 bases from V and 3 bases from J, leaving 12 bases between. The germline V gene encodes CDR1 LNHDA and CDR2 SQIVND (reference sequence). Generated by immunoSEQ multiplex PCR, the TCRdb table keeps only in-frame clones and is missing some. Among some 71,000 clones listed, around 90% were seen once. Prior autoimmune disease or systemic immunosuppression barred patients. The origin of this receptor is an adult with an advanced solid tumor such as melanoma, head and neck, liver or kidney cancer. The material was CD4+ or CD8+ T cells sorted from blood, obtained in a trial of the OX40 agonist ivuxolimab. The rearrangement links TRBV19 to TRBJ1-4; D is possibly TRBD1 (6 bases). The CDR3 nucleotides read TGTGCCAGTACCAGGACAGTCGCTAATGAAAAACTGTTTTTT. Its translation is CASTRTVANEKLFF.